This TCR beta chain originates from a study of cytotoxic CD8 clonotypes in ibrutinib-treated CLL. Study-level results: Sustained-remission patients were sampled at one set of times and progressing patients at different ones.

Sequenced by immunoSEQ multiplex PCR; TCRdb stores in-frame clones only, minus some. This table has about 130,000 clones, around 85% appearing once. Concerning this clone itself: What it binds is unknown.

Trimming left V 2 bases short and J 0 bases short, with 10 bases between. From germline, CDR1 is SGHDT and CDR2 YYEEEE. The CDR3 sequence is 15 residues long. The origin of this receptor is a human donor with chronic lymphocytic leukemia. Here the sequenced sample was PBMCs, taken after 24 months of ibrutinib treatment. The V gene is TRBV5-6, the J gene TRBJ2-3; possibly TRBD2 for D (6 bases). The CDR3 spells CASSFAGRSTDTQYF. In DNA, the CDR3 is TGTGCCAGCAGCTTCGCAGGGAGGAGCACAGATACGCAGTATTTT.